This T cell receptor (beta chain) stems from a study of identical twins. Each CDR3 protein is one row after TCRdb ran MiXCR on the 5' RACE reads. Here the sample spans under 300,000 distinct CDR3 sequences, about 8.3% being singletons. This clonotype has ten or more counts. This same sample was also taken into another study, of yellow fever vaccine responses in identical twins.

The source material was CD8+ T cells sorted from blood. This TCR was sampled from a woman between 18 and 30 years old in good health.

The CDR3 reads CASSQEGQIEETQYF. CDR3 coding DNA: TGCGCCAGCAGCCAAGAAGGACAAATAGAAGAGACCCAGTACTTC. The V call is TRBV4-1, the J call TRBJ2-5; D possibly corresponds to TRBD1 (5 bases). Germline V lookup: CDR1 MGHRA, CDR2 YSYEKL. V lost 0 bases and J lost 3, with 11 bases in between. The CDR3 totals 15 residues.